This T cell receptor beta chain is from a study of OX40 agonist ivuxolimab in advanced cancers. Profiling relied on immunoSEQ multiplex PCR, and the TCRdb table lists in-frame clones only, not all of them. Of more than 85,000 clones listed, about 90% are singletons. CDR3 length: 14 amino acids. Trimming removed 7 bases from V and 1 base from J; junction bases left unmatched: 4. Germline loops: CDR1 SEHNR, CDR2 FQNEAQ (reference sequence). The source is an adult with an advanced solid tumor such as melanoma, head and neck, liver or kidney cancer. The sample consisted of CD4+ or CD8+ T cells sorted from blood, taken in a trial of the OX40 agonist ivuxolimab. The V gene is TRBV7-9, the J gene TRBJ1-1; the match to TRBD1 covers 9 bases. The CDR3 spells CASMRTGANTEAFF. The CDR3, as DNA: TGTGCCAGCATGCGGACAGGGGCGAACACTGAAGCTTTCTTT.